The clone carrying this T cell receptor (beta chain) was recorded only once. V shed 6 bases, J shed 5 bases, and the junction held 7 bases outside the gene matches. The CDR3 spans 14 residues. The germline gives CDR1 SGDLS, CDR2 YYNGEE. The data derive from a study of blood T cell repertoires in COVID-19. Overall study: PBMCs, B-cell-depleted T cells, or T cells were the source of the cDNA or gDNA that made up the material.

Libraries were prepared by immunoSEQ multiplex PCR; TCRdb keeps only in-frame clonotypes and omits some of them. Of about 400,000 clones listed, about 87% are singletons. Sequencing was done on a sample of peripheral blood. The gene calls are TRBV9 and TRBJ2-3; TRBD2 matches at 9 bases. The receptor was derived from a human donor in a cohort sampled during active COVID-19. The chain's CDR3 is CASNRRGGVDTQYF. In nucleotides, the CDR3 is TGTGCCAGCAATAGGCGGGGGGGCGTAGATACGCAGTATTTT.